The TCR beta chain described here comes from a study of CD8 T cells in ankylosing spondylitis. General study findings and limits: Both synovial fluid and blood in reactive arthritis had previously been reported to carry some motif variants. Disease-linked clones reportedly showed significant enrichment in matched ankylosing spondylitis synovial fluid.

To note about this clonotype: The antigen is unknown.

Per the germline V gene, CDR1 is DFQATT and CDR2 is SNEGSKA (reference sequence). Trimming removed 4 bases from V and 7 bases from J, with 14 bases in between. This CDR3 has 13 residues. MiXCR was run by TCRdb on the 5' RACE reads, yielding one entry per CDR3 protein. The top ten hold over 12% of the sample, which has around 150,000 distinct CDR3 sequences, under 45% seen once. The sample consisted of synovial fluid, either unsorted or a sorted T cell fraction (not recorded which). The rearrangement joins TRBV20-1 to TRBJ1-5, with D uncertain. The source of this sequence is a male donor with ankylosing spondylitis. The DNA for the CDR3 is TGCAGTGCTAATACTGGGTTAGGACAGCCCCAGCATTTT. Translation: CSANTGLGQPQHF.